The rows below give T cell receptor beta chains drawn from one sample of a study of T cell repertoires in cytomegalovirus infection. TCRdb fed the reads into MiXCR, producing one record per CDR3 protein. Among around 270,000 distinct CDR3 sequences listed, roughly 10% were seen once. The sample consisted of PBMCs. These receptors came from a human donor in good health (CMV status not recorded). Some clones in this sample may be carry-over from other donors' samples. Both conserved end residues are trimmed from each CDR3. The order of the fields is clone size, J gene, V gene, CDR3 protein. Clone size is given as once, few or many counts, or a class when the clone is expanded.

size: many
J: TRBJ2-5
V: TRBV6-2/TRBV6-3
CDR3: ASTWTSLETQY

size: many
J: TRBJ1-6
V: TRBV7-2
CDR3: ASSLVLGGSSPLH

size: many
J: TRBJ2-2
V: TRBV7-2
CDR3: ASSRPGLKTGELF

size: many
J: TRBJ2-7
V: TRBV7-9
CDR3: ASSVGLLEGEQY

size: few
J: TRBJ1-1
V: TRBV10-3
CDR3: AISDRATEAF

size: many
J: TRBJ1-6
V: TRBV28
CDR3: ASSLGGRIIYNSPLH

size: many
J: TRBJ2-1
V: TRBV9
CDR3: ASSTRERLAGEEQF

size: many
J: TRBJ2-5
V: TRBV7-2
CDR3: ASSPNGQFRPQETQY

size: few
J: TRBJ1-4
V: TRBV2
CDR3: ASSDTVINEKLF

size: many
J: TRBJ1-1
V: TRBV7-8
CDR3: ASSPARGGAF

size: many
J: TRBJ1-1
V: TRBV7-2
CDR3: ASSPSVGGAEAF

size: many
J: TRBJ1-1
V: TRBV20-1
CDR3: SARRSNTEAF

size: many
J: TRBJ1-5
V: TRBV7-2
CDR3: ASSLAVSGPRSIQPQH

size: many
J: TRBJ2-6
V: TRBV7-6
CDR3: ASSLVPHRDAGANVLT

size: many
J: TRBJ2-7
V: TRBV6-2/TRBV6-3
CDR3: ASSYGTGNYEQY

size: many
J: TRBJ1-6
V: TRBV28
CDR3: ASSRGGGKEYNSPLH

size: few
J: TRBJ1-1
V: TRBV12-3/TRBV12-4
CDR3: ASSTGQGHTEAF

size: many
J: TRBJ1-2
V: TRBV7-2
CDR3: ASSLASRGYT

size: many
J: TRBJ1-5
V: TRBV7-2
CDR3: ASSLVPGVLSNQPQH

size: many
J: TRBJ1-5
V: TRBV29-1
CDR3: SVVQGPNQPQH